The source of this T cell receptor (beta chain) is a study of cytomegalovirus exposure and HLA in healthy donors (dated by TCRdb to 2015 to 2018). Background on the whole study: The roughly 700 repertoires of the first cohort and the 120 validation repertoires were produced on the same platform, according to a later analysis. The study aimed to test whether signatures of past pathogen exposure could be identified by cataloging public T cell receptors. Besides the first cohort of around 700 subjects, a separate validation cohort made up of 120 different subjects was used. The study combined high-throughput TCR immunosequencing, statistical association of individual TCRs with disease status, and machine learning to predict cytomegalovirus infection status. Broad study findings and their caveats: The validation cohort had no HLA typing available for a later analysis, so co-occurrence within that cohort was assessed over all 130 or so repertoires. Three of the identified cytomegalovirus-associated TCR beta chains were confirmed in vitro to be specific for cytomegalovirus antigens. In a later analysis, TCRs clustered in the first cohort were found to also tend to co-occur in the roughly 110 validation repertoires, with approximately 93% of cluster scores above 0. While some public TCRs were present in many individuals, most TCR sequences turned up only very rarely across donors. In both the original and validation cohorts, the classifier was reported to diagnose cytomegalovirus status with high specificity and sensitivity. In the study, about 150 TCR beta chains were listed as associated with cytomegalovirus. The authors suggested that the approach could potentially be extended to other disease states and immunological phenotypes.

Taken from cysteine to phenylalanine, the CDR3 has 14 residues. Solely the CDR3 DNA is kept, with 42 bases framed from the first base. As encoded in the germline V gene, CDR1 is MNHNS while CDR2 is SASEGT. V lost 5 bases and J lost 1 base, and the count of bases not matched to a germline gene is 5. Comments on this clone: Its antigen has not been determined. No much larger clone is present one base from it, and per-base qualities are unavailable.

Separate from the roughly 700-subject first cohort, the validation cohort of about 110 subjects was the group to which the donors belonged. Library preparation was by the immunoSEQ multiplex PCR assay. In the paper's pipeline: A statistical classification framework was built for diagnosing cytomegalovirus status from the catalog of TCR beta chain sequences. TCRdb took over this immuneACCESS table, retaining in-frame rearrangements with V and J assigned. Such tables are incomplete; in checked studies, under half of the missing clones stem from an unresolved V gene, and the remainder is unexplained. The DNA gave D and trimming, while V, J and clone size come from that table. This sample is represented by roughly 270,000 clones; around 89% of them were singletons. Together, the top ten hold about 0.86% of the sample.

The rearranged chain carries TRBV6-1 and TRBJ2-7; 7 bases in between match TRBD1. Input material: PBMCs. The origin of this receptor is a woman aged 18 to 35 in good health and CMV-seronegative. CDR3 loop: CASSTGVGSYEQYF. At the DNA level, the sequence is TGTGCCAGCAGTACAGGGGTAGGATCCTACGAGCAGTACTTC.